The 19 T cell receptor beta chains below come from one sample, sequenced in a study of CD8+CD57+ T cells in acquired aplastic anemia. Template material for TCR beta VDJ and CDR3 profiling consisted of genomic DNA. In TCRdb, the reads were re-called with MiXCR into one record per CDR3 protein. The sample yields approximately 380,000 distinct CDR3 sequences, roughly 64% seen once. Sequencing was performed on sorted CD4+, CD8+, or CD8+CD57+ T cells (not recorded which) from PBMCs. The source of these receptors is a human donor in good health, serving as a control.

This clonotype was detected only a few times. This chain links TRBV9 with TRBJ1-6, with D possibly being TRBD1 (6 bases). Germline V gene sequence: CDR1 SGDLS, CDR2 YYNGEE. This CDR3 contains 13 residues. The V gene lost 0 bases and the J gene lost 10 bases, with 8 bases spanning the gap. The CDR3 spells CASSVGQGSPLHF. The CDR3 region has the DNA TGTGCCAGCAGCGTAGGCCAGGGGTCACCCCTCCACTTT.

J is TRBJ2-2 and V is TRBV9; weak D call: TRBD2 (6 bases). From germline, CDR1 is SGDLS and CDR2 YYNGEE. CDR3 length: 17 residues. V gave up 4 bases and J gave up 4 bases, with 20 bases separating them. The CDR3 DNA is TGTGCCAGCAGCCTTCCAGCGGGTTCAGCAGCCACCGGGGAGCTGTTTTTT. It specifies CASSLPAGSAATGELFF.

The chain recombines TRBV5-1 with TRBJ2-1; D is possibly TRBD2 (7 bases). The germline CDR1 and CDR2 sequences are SGHRS and YFSETQ. Trimming left V 7 bases short and J 8 bases short, with 19 bases between. This CDR3 is built from 14 residues. The CDR3 sequence: CASGSRGGGDEQFF. CDR3 DNA: TGCGCCAGCGGATCCCGGGGCGGGGGCGATGAGCAGTTCTTC.

This clonotype was seen many times. V is TRBV12-3 or TRBV12-4 and J is TRBJ2-2; weak D call: TRBD1 (5 bases). This CDR3 is 13 amino acids long. V lost 6 bases, J lost 5 bases, and 10 bases lay in between. Written as DNA, the CDR3 is TGTGCCAGCAGCACACCAGGGACCGGGGAGCTGTTTTTT. It specifies CASSTPGTGELFF.

The V call is TRBV11-2, the J call TRBJ1-1; 7 bases are a match to TRBD1. The CDR3 loop spans 19 amino acids. Germline V gene lookup returns CDR1 SGHAT and CDR2 FQNNGV. Trimming cost V 4 bases and J 1 base; bases outside gene matches: 18. The CDR3 bases are TGTGCCAGCAGCTATTACTATGAACCGGACAGGAGGAAGAACACTGAAGCTTTCTTT. Translation gives CASSYYYEPDRRKNTEAFF.

This clonotype has a count of ten or more. This chain joins TRBV10-1 and TRBJ2-1; D not certain. Trimming removed 0 bases at V and 3 bases at J, with 12 bases between. CDR3 length equals 16 residues. From germline, CDR1 is WNHNN and CDR2 SYGVQD (reference sequence). The CDR3 loop is CASSESVVGLYNEQFF. The CDR3 nucleotides are TGCGCCAGCAGTGAGTCGGTCGTGGGCCTCTACAATGAGCAGTTCTTC.

A remark on this clonotype: The DNA is omitted, as the CDR3 cannot be located on it reliably, and the CDR3 follows TCRdb's listing. The chain links TRBV6-5 to TRBJ2-2; TRBD1, the table's D call, was not compared with the DNA. CDR1 is MNHEY and CDR2 is SVGAGI in the germline V gene. The CDR3 adds up to 23 amino acids, both ends counted. The CDR3 spells CASSFYICSARDWGQGDTGELFF.

Comments on this clonotype: Given the absence of the conserved phenylalanine or tryptophan at the CDR3 end, a read error is likely. It is unclear where the CDR3 begins or ends on the DNA, so no DNA is shown, and the CDR3 is as TCRdb lists it. This sequence joins TRBV7-2 and TRBJ1-2. Inclusive of both ends, the CDR3 amounts to 13 amino acids. From germline, CDR1 is SGHTA and CDR2 FQGNSA. The CDR3 sequence is CASCPTASSGYQY.

The chain combines TRBV20-1 with TRBJ1-2; the match to TRBD1 covers 7 bases. With 3 bases clipped from V and 4 bases from J, the junction kept 11 bases outside the gene matches. The CDR3 extends over 15 amino acids. The germline V gene has CDR1 DFQATT and CDR2 SNEGSKA (reference sequence). CDR3 protein: CSASDPTGSAYGYTF. The CDR3 region has the DNA TGCAGTGCTAGTGATCCGACAGGGTCGGCCTATGGCTACACCTTC.

This clonotype has only a few counts. This may stem from a read error, because a much larger clone lies one nucleotide away. V usage is TRBV11-2 and J usage is TRBJ1-1, with D hard to call. Germline lookup yields CDR1 SGHAT and CDR2 FQNNGV. The CDR3 has 12 residues. CDR3 residues: CANSTPPFEAFF. CDR3 coding DNA: TGTGCCAACAGCACACCCCCGTTTGAAGCTTTCTTT.

As concerns this clonotype: No DNA is shown, since the ends of the CDR3 on it are uncertain; the CDR3 is the one TCRdb lists. The chain's CDR3 is CASSLYICSATRLGPIYNEQFF. The chain employs TRBV13 and TRBJ2-1; the table names TRBD1, a call not compared with the DNA. From germline, CDR1 is PRHDT and CDR2 FYEKMQ (reference sequence). The length of the CDR3 is 22 amino acids, counting both ends.

This clonotype has only one observation. The CDR3 bases are TGCAGTGCTAGGGGAGGGGCGTCCTACGAGCAGTACTTC. Translating it yields CSARGGASYEQYF. The V and J genes are TRBV20-1 and TRBJ2-7; 7 nucleotides match TRBD2. Trimming cost V 3 bases and J 1 base; bases outside gene matches: 3. Germline CDR1 is DFQATT and CDR2 is SNEGSKA (reference sequence). The CDR3 has 13 residues.

Ten or more counts support this clonotype. Compared with germline, one end of the junction differs, possibly owing to a read error. This sequence joins TRBV20-1 and TRBJ1-1; 7 nucleotides agree with TRBD1. This CDR3 contains 13 residues. Per germline, CDR1 DFQATT and CDR2 SNEGSKA (reference sequence). The CDR3 sequence is CSAGDRVGTEAFF. The CDR3 region has the DNA TGCAGTGCTGGAGACAGGGTGGGGACTGAAGCTTTCTTT.

Turning to this clonotype: A much larger clonotype is one base distant, so this may be a read error. The V and J genes are TRBV5-5 and TRBJ1-5; D call uncertain. CDR3 length: 14 amino acids. Per germline, CDR1 SGHKS and CDR2 YYEKEE (reference sequence). V was shortened by 4 bases and J by 5 bases, with 13 bases between the two germline ends. The chain's CDR3 is CASSQSDNYQPQHF. The CDR3 bases are TGTGCCAGCAGCCAAAGTGACAATTATCAGCCCCAGCATTTT.

V gene TRBV9 combines with J gene TRBJ1-5, with D possibly matching TRBD1 (6 bases). This CDR3 has 14 amino acids. Trimming removed 3 bases at V and 14 bases at J, with 21 bases between. CDR1 SGDLS and CDR2 YYNGEE come from the germline V gene. The CDR3 DNA reads TGTGCCAGCAGCGCCCAGGGAGGGGGGCGGACCGAGCATTTT. Translated, it gives CASSAQGGGRTEHF.

This clonotype was seen once. Without the conserved terminal phenylalanine or tryptophan, this CDR3 likely stems from a read error. The DNA is left out, because the CDR3 cannot be placed on it with certainty; the CDR3 is given as TCRdb lists it. V usage is TRBV7-2 and J usage is TRBJ2-3; the listed D gene, TRBD1, was not tested against the DNA. Germline CDR1 reads SGHTA; CDR2 reads FQGNSA. A total of 13 residues make up the CDR3, ends included. The CDR3 reads CASSPAGGAQGYT.

As to this clonotype: Its ends do not fully match the called genes, so a read error is possible. The V gene is TRBV7-7, the J gene TRBJ2-1; D may match TRBD1 or TRBD2 (5 bases each). This CDR3 spans 15 amino acids. The germline V gene has CDR1 SSHAT and CDR2 FNYEAQ (reference sequence). CDR3 sequence reads: CASSFRGSSYEQYFF. In DNA form, the CDR3 reads TGTGCTAGCAGCTTCCGGGGCAGCTCCTACGAGCAGTACTTCTTC.

A single count supports this clonotype. This chain joins TRBV5-8 and TRBJ2-1; a weak D match, TRBD2 (5 bases). Germline values: CDR1 SGHTS, CDR2 YDEGEE. There are 15 residues in the CDR3. Trimming took off 0 bases at V and 8 bases at J, with 15 bases between the two ends. The DNA of the CDR3 is TGTGCCAGCAGCTTGGTTCTGCGGGCTGTTGATGAGCAGTTCTTC. Amino acids: CASSLVLRAVDEQFF.

V gene TRBV20-1 combines with J gene TRBJ2-7; D gene uncertain. This CDR3 spans 11 amino acids. Trimming shortened V by 1 base and J by 7 bases, and 8 bases separated the two germline ends. Germline V lookup: CDR1 DFQATT, CDR2 SNEGSKA (reference sequence). The CDR3 DNA reads TGCAGTGCTAGAGGGCCTGGAGAGCAGTACTTC. Amino acids: CSARGPGEQYF.